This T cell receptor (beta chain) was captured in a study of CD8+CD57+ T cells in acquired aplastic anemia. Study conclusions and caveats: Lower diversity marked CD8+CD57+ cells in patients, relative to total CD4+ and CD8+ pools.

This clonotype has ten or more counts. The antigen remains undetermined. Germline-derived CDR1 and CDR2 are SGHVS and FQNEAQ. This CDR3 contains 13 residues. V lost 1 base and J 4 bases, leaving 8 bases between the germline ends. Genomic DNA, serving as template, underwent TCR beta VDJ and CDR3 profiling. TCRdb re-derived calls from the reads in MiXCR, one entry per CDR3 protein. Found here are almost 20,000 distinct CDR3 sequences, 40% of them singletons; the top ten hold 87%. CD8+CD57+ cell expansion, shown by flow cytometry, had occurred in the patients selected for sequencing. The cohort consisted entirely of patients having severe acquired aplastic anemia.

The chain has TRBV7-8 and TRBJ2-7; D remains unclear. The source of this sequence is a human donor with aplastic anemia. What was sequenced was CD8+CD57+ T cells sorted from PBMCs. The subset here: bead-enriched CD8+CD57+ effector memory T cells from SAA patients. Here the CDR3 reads CASSLEGLYEQYF. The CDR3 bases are TGTGCCAGCAGCTTAGAGGGCCTTTACGAGCAGTACTTC.